These T cell receptor beta chains were read from a single sample in a study of cytomegalovirus exposure and HLA in healthy donors. Profiled with immunoSEQ multiplex PCR; TCRdb holds only in-frame clones, not every one. This sample has about 160,000 clones, with 75% to 80% found just once. What was sequenced was PBMCs. The receptors here all came from a woman aged 45-65 years in good health and CMV-seropositive. The CDR3 runs from the conserved cysteine through the conserved F or W. The order of the fields is D gene, J gene, V gene, CDR3 DNA, CDR3 protein. A D gene is named only where the DNA matches it firmly.

d_call: NA
j_call: TRBJ2-3
v_call: TRBV19
cdr3_nt: TGTGCCAGTAGTATAGACTCGTCGGCAGGAGGAACAGATACGCAGTATTTT
cdr3_aa: CASSIDSSAGGTDTQYF

d_call: TRBD2
j_call: TRBJ2-5
v_call: TRBV29-1
cdr3_nt: TGCAGCGTTGAAGTCGGGGGGGCGGAGACCCAGTACTTC
cdr3_aa: CSVEVGGAETQYF

d_call: NA
j_call: TRBJ1-3
v_call: TRBV11-2
cdr3_nt: TGTGCCAGCAGCCCCAACGGGGTGGGAGGAAACACCATATATTTT
cdr3_aa: CASSPNGVGGNTIYF

d_call: NA
j_call: TRBJ1-6
v_call: TRBV9
cdr3_nt: TGTGCCAGCAGCCCAAGCCCGAGCTCCTATAATTCACCCCTCCACTTT
cdr3_aa: CASSPSPSSYNSPLHF

d_call: NA
j_call: TRBJ2-5
v_call: TRBV19
cdr3_nt: TGTGCCAGTTCGGACGGGGTGATTTCGGAGACCCAGTACTTC
cdr3_aa: CASSDGVISETQYF

d_call: NA
j_call: TRBJ2-4
v_call: TRBV7-2
cdr3_nt: TGTGCCAGCAGCTTACAGGGGGGAGGAAACATTCAGTACTTC
cdr3_aa: CASSLQGGGNIQYF

d_call: NA
j_call: TRBJ2-1
v_call: TRBV6-5
cdr3_nt: TGTGCCAGCAGTTACTCGGACAGCCGCCGGGAGCAGTTCTTC
cdr3_aa: CASSYSDSRREQFF

d_call: NA
j_call: TRBJ2-3
v_call: TRBV5-1
cdr3_nt: TGCGCCAGCAGCCCACAGAGTGATACGCAGTATTTT
cdr3_aa: CASSPQSDTQYF

d_call: NA
j_call: TRBJ1-4
v_call: TRBV7-9
cdr3_nt: TGTGCCAGCAGCTTAGCAGGCGGCAGATCTAATGAAAAACTGTTTTTT
cdr3_aa: CASSLAGGRSNEKLFF

d_call: TRBD2
j_call: TRBJ2-7
v_call: TRBV4-1
cdr3_nt: TGCGCCAGCAGCCAAGATCTGAGCGGGAGGTACTACGAGCAGTACTTC
cdr3_aa: CASSQDLSGRYYEQYF

d_call: NA
j_call: TRBJ2-5
v_call: TRBV18
cdr3_nt: TGTGCCAGCTCACCAGGGCCCTGGGAGACCCAGTACTTC
cdr3_aa: CASSPGPWETQYF